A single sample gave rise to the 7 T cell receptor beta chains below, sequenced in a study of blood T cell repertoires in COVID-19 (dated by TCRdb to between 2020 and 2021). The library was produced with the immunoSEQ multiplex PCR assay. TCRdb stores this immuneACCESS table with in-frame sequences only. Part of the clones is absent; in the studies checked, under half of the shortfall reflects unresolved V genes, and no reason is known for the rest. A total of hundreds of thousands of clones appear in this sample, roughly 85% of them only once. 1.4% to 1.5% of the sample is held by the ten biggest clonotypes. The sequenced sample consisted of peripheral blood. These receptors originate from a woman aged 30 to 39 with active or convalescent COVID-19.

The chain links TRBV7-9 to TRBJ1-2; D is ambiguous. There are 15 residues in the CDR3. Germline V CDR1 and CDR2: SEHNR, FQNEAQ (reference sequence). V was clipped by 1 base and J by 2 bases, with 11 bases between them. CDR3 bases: TGTGCCAGCAGCTTAGGCCCGACGGGGAACTATGGCTACACCTTC. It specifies CASSLGPTGNYGYTF.

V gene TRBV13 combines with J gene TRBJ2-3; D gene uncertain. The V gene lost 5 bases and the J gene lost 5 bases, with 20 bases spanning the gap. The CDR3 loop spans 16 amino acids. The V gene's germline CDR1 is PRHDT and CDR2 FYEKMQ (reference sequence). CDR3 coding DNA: TGTGCCAGCAGCCCTCGCCCGGGTTTCATAGGAGATACGCAGTATTTT. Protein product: CASSPRPGFIGDTQYF.

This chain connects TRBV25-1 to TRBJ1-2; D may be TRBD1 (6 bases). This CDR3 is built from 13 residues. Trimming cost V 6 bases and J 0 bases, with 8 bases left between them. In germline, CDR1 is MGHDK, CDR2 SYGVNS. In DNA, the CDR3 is TGTGCCAGCAGAGGACAGCCTAACTATGGCTACACCTTC. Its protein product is CASRGQPNYGYTF.

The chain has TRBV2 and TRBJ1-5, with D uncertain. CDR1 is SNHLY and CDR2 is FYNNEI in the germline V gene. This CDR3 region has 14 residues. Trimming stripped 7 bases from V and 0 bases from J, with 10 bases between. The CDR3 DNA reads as TGTGCCAGCATGAGGAGCTATAGCAATCAGCCCCAGCATTTT. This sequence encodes CASMRSYSNQPQHF.

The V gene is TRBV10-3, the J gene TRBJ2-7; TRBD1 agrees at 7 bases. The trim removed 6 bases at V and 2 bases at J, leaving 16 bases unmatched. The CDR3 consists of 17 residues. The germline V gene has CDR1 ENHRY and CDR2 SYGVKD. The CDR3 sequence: CAIRATGMTTIPYEQYF. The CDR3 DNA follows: TGTGCCATCAGGGCGACAGGGATGACCACCATCCCCTACGAGCAGTACTTC.

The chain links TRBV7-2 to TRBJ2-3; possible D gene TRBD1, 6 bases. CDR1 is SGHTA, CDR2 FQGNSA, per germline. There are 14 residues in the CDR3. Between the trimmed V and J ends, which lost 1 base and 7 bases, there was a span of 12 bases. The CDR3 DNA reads TGTGCCAGCAGCTTAGACACAGGGCTAAATACGCAGTATTTT. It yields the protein CASSLDTGLNTQYF.

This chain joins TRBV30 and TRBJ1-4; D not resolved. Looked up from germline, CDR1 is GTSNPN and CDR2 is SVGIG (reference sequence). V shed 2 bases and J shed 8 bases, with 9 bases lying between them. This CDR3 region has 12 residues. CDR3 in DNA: TGTGCCTGGAGTCCCTCTGGCGAAAAACTGTTTTTT. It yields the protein CAWSPSGEKLFF.